One T cell receptor (beta chain) is described in this entry. Its specificity is unknown. The data were taken from a study of blood T cells in healthy people across ages. PCR was performed a second time for about 7 to 11 cycles using a sample-barcoded 5' primer and a J-beta primer mix. No fewer than 2.5 million CDR3-containing paired-end reads came from each sample. TCRdb re-derived calls from the 5' RACE reads in MiXCR, one entry per CDR3 protein. The table has about 620,000 distinct CDR3 sequences, 52% seen once. Study-wide results and caveats: TCR beta diversity correlated strongly with naive T cell percentage. Versus aged donors, long-lived donors had higher diversity and more naive CD4+ cells.

The length of the CDR3 is 13 residues. The V and J ends lost 5 bases and 6 bases respectively, with 12 bases between them. CDR1 and CDR2 from the germline V gene are MNHEY and SVGEGT. This sequence joins TRBV6-2 or TRBV6-3 and TRBJ2-3; D perhaps matches TRBD2 (6 bases). Source material: blood. This TCR came from a woman at least 80 years old in good health. The CDR3 region is CASSTGESDTQYF. Here the CDR3 DNA reads TGTGCCAGCAGTACGGGGGAAAGTGATACGCAGTATTTT.